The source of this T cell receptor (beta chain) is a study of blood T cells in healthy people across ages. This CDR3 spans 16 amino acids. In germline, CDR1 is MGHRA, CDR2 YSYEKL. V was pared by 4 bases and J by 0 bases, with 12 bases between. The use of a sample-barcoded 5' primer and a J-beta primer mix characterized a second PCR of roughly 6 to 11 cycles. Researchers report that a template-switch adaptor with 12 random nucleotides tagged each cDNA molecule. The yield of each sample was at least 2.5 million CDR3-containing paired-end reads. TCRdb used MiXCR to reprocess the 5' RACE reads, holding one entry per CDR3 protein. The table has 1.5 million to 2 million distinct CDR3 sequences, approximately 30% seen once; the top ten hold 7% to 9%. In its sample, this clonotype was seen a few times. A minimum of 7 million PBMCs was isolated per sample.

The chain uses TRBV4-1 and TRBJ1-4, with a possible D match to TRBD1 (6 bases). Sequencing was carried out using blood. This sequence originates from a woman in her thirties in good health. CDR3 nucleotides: TGCGCCAGCAGCCTACGGACAGTAACAACTAATGAAAAACTGTTTTTT. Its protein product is CASSLRTVTTNEKLFF.